This T cell receptor beta chain came from a study of blood T cell repertoires in COVID-19. Produced via immunoSEQ multiplex PCR; TCRdb's table is partial and in-frame only. The data contain 220,000 or so clones, 80% to 85% of them singletons. This CDR3 has 16 residues. In germline, CDR1 is SGHTA, CDR2 FQGTGA. Trimming took off 5 bases at V and 2 bases at J, with 15 bases between the two ends. This clone was recorded only once. V gene TRBV7-3 combines with J gene TRBJ2-2, with D possibly being TRBD1 (7 bases). The TCR comes from a woman aged 55-75 years with acute or convalescent COVID-19. Sequenced sample: peripheral blood. CDR3 sequence: CASSHAGGLNTGELFF. The DNA of the CDR3 is TGTGCCAGCAGCCATGCAGGGGGACTTAACACCGGGGAGCTGTTTTTT.